The 13 T cell receptor beta chains below all came from one sample that was sequenced in a study of shared clonotypes between healthy human individuals. Measured with immunoSEQ multiplex PCR; TCRdb has only the in-frame clones, and not every one. The sample includes approximately 740,000 clones, approximately 79% of them seen just once. The sample was memory CD4+ T cells sorted from blood. Subset given: CD45RA-negative fraction. Receptors were obtained from a woman aged 30 to 39 in good health.

This clone occurred a few times. The chain employs TRBV25-1 and TRBJ2-2; 11 nucleotides line up with TRBD1. This CDR3 contains 18 residues. With 2 bases clipped from V and 6 bases from J, the junction kept 11 bases outside the gene matches. Germline lookup yields CDR1 MGHDK and CDR2 SYGVNS. DNA of the CDR3: TGTGCCAGCAGTGAAGACACGGGACAGGGGGTGTTGCCCGGGGAGCTGTTTTTT. Amino acids: CASSEDTGQGVLPGELFF.

This clone was recorded once. Just one base apart from a much larger clone, this may be a read error. V usage is TRBV7-8 and J usage is TRBJ2-5; D gene ambiguous. The V and J ends lost 3 bases and 1 base respectively, with 3 bases between them. This CDR3 spans 12 amino acids. Per the germline V gene, CDR1 is SGHVS and CDR2 is FQNEAQ. CDR3 coding DNA: TGTGCCAGCAGCTTTCCCCAAGAGACCCAGTACTTC. This translates into CASSFPQETQYF.

This clone has only one observation. CDR3 DNA: TGCGCCAGCAGCTTCGGTCGACAGGTGAGGGACTACACCTTC. It is translated as CASSFGRQVRDYTF. The chain joins TRBV5-1 to TRBJ1-2; a weak D match, TRBD1 (6 bases). CDR3 size: 14 residues. Trimming stripped 2 bases from V and 10 bases from J, with 18 bases between. Per germline, CDR1 SGHRS and CDR2 YFSETQ. Together with reference TRBV5-1 and TRBJ1-2, the CDR3 gives the full variable domain: KAGVTQTPRYLIKTRGQQVTLSCSPISGHRSVSWYQQTPGQGLQFLFEYFSETQRNKGNFPGRFSGRQFSNSRSEMNVSTLELGDSALYLCASSFGRQVRDYTFGSGTRLTVV.

V gene TRBV6-1 combines with J gene TRBJ1-1; D perhaps matches TRBD1 (5 bases). The V gene lost 2 bases and the J gene lost 11 bases, with 18 bases spanning the gap. The CDR3 is 14 residues long. Germline lookup yields CDR1 MNHNS and CDR2 SASEGT. The CDR3 coding sequence is TGTGCCAGCAGTGAAACCGGGACTCAAACGGTGGCTTTCTTT. This gives the protein CASSETGTQTVAFF.

This clone was detected only once. The chain is built from TRBV28 and TRBJ2-2, with D perhaps matching TRBD2 (6 bases). Germline loops: CDR1 MDHEN, CDR2 SYDVKM. The CDR3 spans 17 residues. Trimming shortened V by 6 bases and J by 2 bases, and 19 bases separated the two germline ends. CDR3 nucleotides: TGTGCCAGCAGCAATTCCTTTTCAGCGGGTAACACCGGGGAGCTGTTTTTT. It encodes CASSNSFSAGNTGELFF.

This chain connects TRBV28 to TRBJ1-5; D remains unclear. CDR1 and CDR2 (germline): MDHEN, SYDVKM. V was shortened by 6 bases and J by 0 bases, with 15 bases between the two germline ends. The CDR3 sequence is 16 residues long. The CDR3 sequence is CASSPKGFYSNQPQHF. The CDR3 nucleotides are TGTGCCAGCAGCCCAAAGGGATTTTATAGCAATCAGCCCCAGCATTTT.

The chain couples TRBV5-1 to TRBJ2-1, with a weak D call TRBD2 (6 bases). The V end lost 4 bases, the J end lost 4 bases, and 12 bases lay between the germline ends. CDR3 length: 14 residues. CDR1 and CDR2 (germline): SGHRS, YFSETQ. The CDR3 loop is CASSGGLGYNEQFF. DNA for the CDR3: TGCGCCAGCAGCGGGGGACTCGGTTACAATGAGCAGTTCTTC.

A remark on this clone: Other nucleotide sequences in the sample specify the same CDR3. V is TRBV20-1 and J is TRBJ1-1, with D unclear. From germline, CDR1 is DFQATT and CDR2 SNEGSKA (reference sequence). V dropped 6 bases and J dropped 1 base, with 6 bases sitting between them. The CDR3 consists of 11 residues. The CDR3 protein is CSAGGNTEAFF. The CDR3 nucleotides read TGCAGTGCCGGAGGGAACACTGAAGCTTTCTTT.

The chain carries TRBV4-1 and TRBJ2-3; 7 nucleotides align to TRBD2. Germline loops: CDR1 MGHRA, CDR2 YSYEKL. The CDR3 loop spans 16 amino acids. V lost 1 base and J lost 0; bases outside the gene matches: 4. The CDR3, as DNA: TGCGCCAGCAGCCAAGGAGGGAGGGCTAGCACAGATACGCAGTATTTT. Translating gives CASSQGGRASTDTQYF.

The chain is built from TRBV30 and TRBJ1-5; a weak D match, TRBD1 (5 bases). The CDR3 runs to 15 residues. In germline, CDR1 is GTSNPN, CDR2 SVGIG (reference sequence). The V end was cut by 3 bases, the J end by 1 base, with 13 bases between. The CDR3: CAWSSGARSNQPQHF. The CDR3 DNA is TGTGCCTGGAGCTCTGGGGCGAGGAGCAATCAGCCCCAGCATTTT.

This chain links TRBV19 with TRBJ2-7; the match to TRBD1 covers 8 bases. Per germline, CDR1 LNHDA and CDR2 SQIVND (reference sequence). The length of the CDR3 is 13 residues. Losses at the gene ends were 4 bases for V and 3 bases for J; bases not matched to a gene: 2. The CDR3 coding sequence is TGTGCCAGTAGTAGGGACAGGAACTACGAGCAGTACTTC. Translation gives CASSRDRNYEQYF.

This clone was observed once. This chain uses TRBV5-1 with TRBJ2-1; D is uncertain. This CDR3 has 14 residues. Trimming cost V 4 bases and J 3 bases, with 11 bases left between them. The germline V gene has CDR1 SGHRS and CDR2 YFSETQ. The CDR3: CASSPMSGYNEQFF. The DNA for the CDR3 is TGCGCCAGCAGCCCCATGTCCGGCTACAATGAGCAGTTCTTC.

This clone was recorded many times. The chain couples TRBV11-2 to TRBJ2-7; no reliable D call. The CDR3 spans 14 residues. Germline CDR1 SGHAT, CDR2 FQNNGV. The V and J ends lost 1 base and 2 bases respectively, with 9 bases between them. The CDR3 sequence is CASSLVRNTYEQYF. The CDR3 DNA reads TGTGCCAGCAGCTTAGTTCGTAATACCTACGAGCAGTACTTC.